This T cell receptor beta chain is from a study of human T cells and chemical hapten exposure. The study's findings and limits: Donors had alopecia, so their immune response may differ from healthy people's.

Looked up from germline, CDR1 is SNHLY and CDR2 is FYNNEI. The CDR3 sequence is 14 residues long. The V and J ends lost 1 base and 4 bases respectively, with 10 bases between them. This clonotype was counted many times. Its specificity is not known. In the original analysis: Samples contained a median of 95,638 TCRs, with a range of roughly 20,000 to 750,000. TCRdb reprocessed the RACE reads with MiXCR, giving one entry per CDR3 protein. The V and J calls, along with clone size, are taken from TCRdb and not from the paper's own processing. The data hold 300,000 to 400,000 distinct CDR3 sequences, with roughly 5.3% observed a single time. The sample's time point: pre-sensitization, week 0. Sample treatment: therapeutic diphenylcyclopropenone sensitization with weekly scalp DPC.

The receptor comes from a woman in her forties or fifties with alopecia areata. Some clones in this sample may be carry-over from other donors' samples. The chain is built from TRBV2 and TRBJ2-5; maybe TRBD2 (5 bases). The sample consisted of whole blood, taken in connection with sensitization to the hapten diphenylcyclopropenone (DPC). As DNA, the CDR3 is TGTGCCAGCAGTGAAGGAGGGTCGCGAGAGACCCAGTACTTC. Protein sequence: CASSEGGSRETQYF.